This T cell receptor beta chain was sequenced for a study of regulatory T cells in long-lasting Graves disease. About the research overall: For under 3 months, newly diagnosed Graves' patients had been taking antithyroid drugs.

The time point denotes: newly diagnosed GD, antithyroid drugs for less than 3 months. Following extraction of RNA from PBMCs, that RNA was used to make the TCR library. This clonotype has a count of ten or more. The authors built TCR beta libraries using iRepertoire HTBI primers and Arm-PCR of CDR3 regions. TCRdb processed the multiplex PCR reads anew with MiXCR; each CDR3 protein has one entry. The table records 400,000 to 500,000 distinct CDR3 sequences, about 15% of them present only once. These data are also associated with another study on T cells in Graves' hyperthyroidism and ophthalmopathy.

The sequenced sample was peripheral blood mononuclear cells (PBMCs), obtained at new diagnosis, from a patient treated with antithyroid drugs. The sequence was obtained from a woman in her twenties or thirties with Graves disease.

CDR3 loop: CASSFGGANTEAFF. The CDR3, as DNA: TGTGCCAGCAGTTTCGGAGGGGCGAACACTGAAGCTTTCTTT. The rearrangement joins TRBV28 to TRBJ1-1; D may be TRBD1 (5 bases). With 3 bases removed from V and 1 base from J, the gap between germline ends came to 9 bases. Germline-derived CDR1 and CDR2 are MDHEN and SYDVKM. The CDR3 is 14 residues long.